This T cell receptor (beta chain) was recorded in a study of CD8+CD57+ T cells in acquired aplastic anemia. The wider study: Mean yield of DNA from sorted CD4+ and CD8+ cells was 3 to 3.5 ug.

Study findings and constraints: CD8+ Simpson's diversity in patients was not significantly different from that in controls.

The V end was cut by 2 bases, the J end by 6 bases, with 8 bases between. Germline V CDR1 and CDR2: SGHTS, YDEGEE. The CDR3 spans 13 residues. Flow cytometry had shown expanded CD8+CD57+ cells in the patients chosen for sequencing. Comment on this clonotype: As yet, its antigen is unknown.

It was genomic DNA that served as the template for profiling TCR beta VDJ and CDR3. Each CDR3 protein is one row after TCRdb ran MiXCR on the reads. The sample includes approximately 250,000 distinct CDR3 sequences, around 82% of them seen just once. This receptor was identified in a human donor with aplastic anemia. The gene calls are TRBV5-8 and TRBJ2-2; unclear D gene. The sequenced sample was sorted CD4+, CD8+, or CD8+CD57+ T cells (not recorded which) from PBMCs. The CDR3 spells CASSFPSAGELFF. In DNA form, the CDR3 reads TGTGCCAGCAGCTTTCCGAGCGCCGGGGAGCTGTTTTTT.